The T cell receptor (beta chain) under discussion was sequenced for a study of T cell changes during pregnancy in multiple sclerosis. Only in-frame clones appear in the TCRdb table, and some are missing; sequencing was by immunoSEQ multiplex PCR. The sample includes 70,000 to 100,000 clones, over 80% seen only once; the top ten take 3.5% to 4.5%. Sequencing used peripheral blood, obtained in the first trimester of pregnancy. The sequence was obtained from a female donor with multiple sclerosis, enrolled in a pregnancy study.

The CDR3, as DNA: TGCGCCAGCAGCGGGGGACAGGGACACACTGAAGCTTTCTTT. Encoded protein: CASSGGQGHTEAFF. J is TRBJ1-1 and V is TRBV5-1; 9 bases are a match to TRBD1. Looked up from germline, CDR1 is SGHRS and CDR2 is YFSETQ. Germline trimming cut 4 bases from V and 3 bases from J; bases unmatched to any gene: 4. The CDR3 covers 14 residues.